This TCR beta chain was obtained from a study of identical twins. Overall study findings and caveats: Models, which agreed with sharing between unrelated individuals, nonetheless underestimated the out-of-frame TCR alpha sharing seen in monozygotic twins. Compared with unrelated sharing, twin-shared out-of-frame alpha sequences had more low-probability sequences.

This clonotype was seen only a few times. Antigen: not known. The authors used template switching to add a universal primer site and gave cDNA unique molecular identifiers. Each CDR3 protein gets one entry after TCRdb re-called the 5' RACE reads with MiXCR. Counted here are roughly 1,500,000 distinct CDR3 sequences, less than 35% occurring once; the ten biggest clones make up approximately 0.29%. All of the donors were Caucasians in good health. Germline CDR1 and CDR2: DFQATT and SNEGSKA (reference sequence). Unmatched junction bases numbered 12, after V lost 0 bases and J lost 3 bases. The CDR3 length is 18 residues.

The sequenced sample was cord blood. This clonotype originated in a newborn girl in good health. The chain recombines TRBV20-1 with TRBJ2-1; TRBD2 matches 9 bases. The CDR3 DNA reads as TGCAGTGCTAGAGACGTTGGGTGGCGGGAGGGATACTACAATGAGCAGTTCTTC. Translation gives CSARDVGWREGYYNEQFF.